This TCR beta chain was obtained from a study of blood T cell repertoires in COVID-19. V shed 7 bases and J shed 3 bases, with 19 bases lying between them. CDR1 and CDR2 (germline): MGHDK, SYGVNS. This CDR3 comprises 15 residues. This table comes from immunoSEQ multiplex PCR, and its TCRdb copy is limited to in-frame clones, with some not included. This table holds about 140,000 clones, around 83% found once. Sequences were obtained from peripheral blood. This clonotype originated in a man under 40 with COVID-19, enrolled during active disease. V is TRBV25-1 and J is TRBJ2-7, with D possibly being TRBD1 (5 bases). As DNA, the CDR3 is TGTGCCAGCACCCGCCCGGAAGGGGAAAACTACGAGCAGTACTTC. Its protein is CASTRPEGENYEQYF.